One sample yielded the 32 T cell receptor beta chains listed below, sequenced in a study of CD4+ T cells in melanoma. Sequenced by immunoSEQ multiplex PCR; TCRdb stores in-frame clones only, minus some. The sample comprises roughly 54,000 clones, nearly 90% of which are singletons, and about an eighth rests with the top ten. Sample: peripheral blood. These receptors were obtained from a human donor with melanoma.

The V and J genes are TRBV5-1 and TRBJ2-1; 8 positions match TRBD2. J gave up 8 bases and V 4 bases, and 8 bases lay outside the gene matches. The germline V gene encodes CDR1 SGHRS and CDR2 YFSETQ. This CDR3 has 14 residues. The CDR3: CASSQPGLGDEQFF. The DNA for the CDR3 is TGCGCCAGCAGCCAACCGGGACTAGGGGATGAGCAGTTCTTC.

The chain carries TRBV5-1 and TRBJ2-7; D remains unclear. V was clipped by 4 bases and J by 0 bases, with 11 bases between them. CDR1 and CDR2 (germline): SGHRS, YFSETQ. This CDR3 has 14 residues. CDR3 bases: TGCGCCAGCAGCGGAAGCGTTAGCTCCTACGAGCAGTACTTC. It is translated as CASSGSVSSYEQYF. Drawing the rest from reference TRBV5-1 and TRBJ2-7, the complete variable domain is KAGVTQTPRYLIKTRGQQVTLSCSPISGHRSVSWYQQTPGQGLQFLFEYFSETQRNKGNFPGRFSGRQFSNSRSEMNVSTLELGDSALYLCASSGSVSSYEQYFGPGTRLTVT.

DNA of the CDR3: TGTGCCAGCAGCTTACCACCAGGGAAAATCTCCCCCAACTATGGCTACACCTTC. Encoded protein: CASSLPPGKISPNYGYTF. The V and J genes are TRBV7-2 and TRBJ1-2; D possibly corresponds to TRBD1 (5 bases). CDR3 size: 18 residues. Trimming left V 2 bases short and J 2 bases short, with 21 bases between. From germline, CDR1 is SGHTA and CDR2 FQGNSA.

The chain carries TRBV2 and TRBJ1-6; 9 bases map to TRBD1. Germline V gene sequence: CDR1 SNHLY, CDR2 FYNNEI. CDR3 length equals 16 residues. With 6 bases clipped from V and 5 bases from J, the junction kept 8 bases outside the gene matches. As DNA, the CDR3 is TGTGCCAGCAGCCCTACCCGGGACAGGGATAATTCACCCCTCCACTTT. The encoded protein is CASSPTRDRDNSPLHF.

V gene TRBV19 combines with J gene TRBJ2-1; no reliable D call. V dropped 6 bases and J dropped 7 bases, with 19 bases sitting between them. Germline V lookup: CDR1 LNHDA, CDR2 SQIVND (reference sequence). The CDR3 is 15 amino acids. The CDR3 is CASSLSGQPWNEQFF. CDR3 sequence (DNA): TGTGCCAGTAGCCTCAGTGGGCAACCTTGGAATGAGCAGTTCTTC.

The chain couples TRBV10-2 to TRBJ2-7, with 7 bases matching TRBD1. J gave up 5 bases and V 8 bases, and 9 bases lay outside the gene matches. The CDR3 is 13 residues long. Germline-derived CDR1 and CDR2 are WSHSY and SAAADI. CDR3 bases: TGCGCCAGCGGAACAGGGGTATCTAACGAGCAGTACTTC. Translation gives CASGTGVSNEQYF.

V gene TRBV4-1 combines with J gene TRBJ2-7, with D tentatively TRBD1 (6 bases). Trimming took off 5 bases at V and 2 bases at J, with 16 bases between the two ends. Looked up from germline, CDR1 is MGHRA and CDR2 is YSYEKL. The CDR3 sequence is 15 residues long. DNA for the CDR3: TGCGCCAGCAGCGGGACAATAAGAAAAACCTACGAGCAGTACTTC. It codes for CASSGTIRKTYEQYF.

DNA for the CDR3: TGTGCCAGCAGCTCTCCGGGACAGGGGGCCGGGGAGCTGTTTTTT. Its translation is CASSSPGQGAGELFF. The chain links TRBV7-9 to TRBJ2-2, with 11 nucleotides matching TRBD1. The V gene end was trimmed by 4 bases and the J gene end by 6 bases; junction bases not matched to a gene: 4. The CDR3 spans 15 residues. The V gene's germline CDR1 is SEHNR and CDR2 FQNEAQ (reference sequence). The whole variable domain, remainder taken from reference TRBV7-9 and TRBJ2-2, is DTGVSQNPRHKITKRGQNVTFRCDPISEHNRLYWYRQTLGQGPEFLTYFQNEAQLEKSRLLSDRFSAERPKGSFSTLEIQRTEQGDSAMYLCASSSPGQGAGELFFGEGSRLTVL.

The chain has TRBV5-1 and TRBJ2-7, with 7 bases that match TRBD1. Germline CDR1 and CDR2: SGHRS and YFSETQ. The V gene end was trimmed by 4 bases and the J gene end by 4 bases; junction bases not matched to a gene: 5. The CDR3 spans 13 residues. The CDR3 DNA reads TGCGCCAGCAGCAAGACAGGGTATTACGAGCAGTACTTC. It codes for CASSKTGYYEQYF. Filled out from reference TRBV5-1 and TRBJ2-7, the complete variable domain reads KAGVTQTPRYLIKTRGQQVTLSCSPISGHRSVSWYQQTPGQGLQFLFEYFSETQRNKGNFPGRFSGRQFSNSRSEMNVSTLELGDSALYLCASSKTGYYEQYFGPGTRLTVT.

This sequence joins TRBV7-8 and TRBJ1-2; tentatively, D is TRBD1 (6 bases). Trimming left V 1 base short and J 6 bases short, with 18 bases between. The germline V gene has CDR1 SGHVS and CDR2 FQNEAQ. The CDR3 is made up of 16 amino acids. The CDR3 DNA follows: TGTGCCAGCAGCTTAGAGGGCGGGGGGCTTCAAGATGGCTACACCTTC. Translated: CASSLEGGGLQDGYTF.

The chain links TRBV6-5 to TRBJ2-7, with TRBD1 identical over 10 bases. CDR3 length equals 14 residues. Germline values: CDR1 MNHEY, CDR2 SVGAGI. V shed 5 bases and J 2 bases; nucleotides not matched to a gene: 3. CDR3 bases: TGTGCCAGCAGTGGGACAGGGGAGGCCTACGAGCAGTACTTC. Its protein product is CASSGTGEAYEQYF.

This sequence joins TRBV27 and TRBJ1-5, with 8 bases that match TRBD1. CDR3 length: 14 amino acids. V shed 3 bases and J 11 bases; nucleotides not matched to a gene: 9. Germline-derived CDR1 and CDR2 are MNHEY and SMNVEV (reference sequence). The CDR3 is CASSFDRGWSSQHF. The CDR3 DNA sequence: TGTGCCAGCAGTTTTGACAGGGGCTGGAGCTCCCAGCATTTT.

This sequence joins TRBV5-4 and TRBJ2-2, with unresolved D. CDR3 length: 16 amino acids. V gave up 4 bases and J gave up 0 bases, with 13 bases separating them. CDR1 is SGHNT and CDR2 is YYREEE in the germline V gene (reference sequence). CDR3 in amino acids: CASSAPLVANTGELFF. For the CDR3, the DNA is TGTGCCAGCAGCGCACCCCTGGTAGCGAACACCGGGGAGCTGTTTTTT.

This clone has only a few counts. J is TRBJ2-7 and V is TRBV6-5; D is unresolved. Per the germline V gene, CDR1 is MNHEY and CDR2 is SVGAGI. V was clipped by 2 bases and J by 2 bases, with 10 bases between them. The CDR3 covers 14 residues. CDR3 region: CASSYIGGTYEQYF. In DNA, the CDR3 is TGTGCCAGCAGTTACATCGGCGGTACCTACGAGCAGTACTTC.

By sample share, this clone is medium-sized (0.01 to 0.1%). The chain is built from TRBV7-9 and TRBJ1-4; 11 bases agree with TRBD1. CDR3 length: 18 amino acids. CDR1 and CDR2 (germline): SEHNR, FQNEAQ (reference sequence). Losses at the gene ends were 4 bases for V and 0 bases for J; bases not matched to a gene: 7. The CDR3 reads CASSSPGTGGSTNEKLFF. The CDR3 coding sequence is TGTGCCAGCAGCTCACCCGGGACAGGGGGTTCAACTAATGAAAAACTGTTTTTT.

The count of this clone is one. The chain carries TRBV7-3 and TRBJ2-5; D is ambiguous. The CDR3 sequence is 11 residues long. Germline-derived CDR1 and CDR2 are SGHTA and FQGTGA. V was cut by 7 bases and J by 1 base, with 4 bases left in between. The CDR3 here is CASKVQETQYF. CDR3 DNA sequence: TGTGCCAGCAAAGTCCAAGAGACCCAGTACTTC.

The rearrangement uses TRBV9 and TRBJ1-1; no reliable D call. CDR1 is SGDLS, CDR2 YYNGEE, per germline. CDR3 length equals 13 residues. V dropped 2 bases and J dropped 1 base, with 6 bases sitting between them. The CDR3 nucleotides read TGTGCCAGCAGCGTGAAGGGGAACACTGAAGCTTTCTTT. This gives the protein CASSVKGNTEAFF.

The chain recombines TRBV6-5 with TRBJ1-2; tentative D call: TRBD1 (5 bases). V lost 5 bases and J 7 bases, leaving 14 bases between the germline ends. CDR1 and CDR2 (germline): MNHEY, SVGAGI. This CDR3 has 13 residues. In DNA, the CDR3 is TGTGCCAGCAGTAAGACAGAGAGGCTTGGCTACACCTTC. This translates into CASSKTERLGYTF.

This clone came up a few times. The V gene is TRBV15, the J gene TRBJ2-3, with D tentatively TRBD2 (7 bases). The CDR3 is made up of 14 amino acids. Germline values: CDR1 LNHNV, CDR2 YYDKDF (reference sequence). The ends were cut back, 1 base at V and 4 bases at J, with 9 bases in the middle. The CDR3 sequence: CATSRGGGADTQYF. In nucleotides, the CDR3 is TGTGCCACCAGCAGAGGCGGGGGCGCAGATACGCAGTATTTT.

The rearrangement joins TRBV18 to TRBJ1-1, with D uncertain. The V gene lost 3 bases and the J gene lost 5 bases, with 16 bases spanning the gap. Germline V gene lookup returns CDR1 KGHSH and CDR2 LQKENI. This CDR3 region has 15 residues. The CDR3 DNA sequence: TGTGCCAGCTCACCTGGAGTGGGGAAACCTACTGAAGCTTTCTTT. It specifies CASSPGVGKPTEAFF. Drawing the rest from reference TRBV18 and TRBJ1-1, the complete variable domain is NAGVMQNPRHLVRRRGQEARLRCSPMKGHSHVYWYRQLPEEGLKFMVYLQKENIIDESGMPKERFSAEFPKEGPSILRIQQVVRGDSAAYFCASSPGVGKPTEAFFGQGTRLTVV.

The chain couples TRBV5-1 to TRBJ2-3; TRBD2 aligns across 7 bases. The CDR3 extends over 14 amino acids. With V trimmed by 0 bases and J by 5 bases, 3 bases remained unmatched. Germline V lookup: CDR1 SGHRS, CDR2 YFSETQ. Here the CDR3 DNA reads TGCGCCAGCAGCTTGGCTGCGGGGGAAGATACGCAGTATTTT. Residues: CASSLAAGEDTQYF.

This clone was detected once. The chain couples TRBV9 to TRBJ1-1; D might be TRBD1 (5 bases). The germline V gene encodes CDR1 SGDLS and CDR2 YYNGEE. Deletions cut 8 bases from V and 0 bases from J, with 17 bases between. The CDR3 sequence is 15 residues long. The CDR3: CASSSPGKMNTEAFF. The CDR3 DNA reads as TGTGCCAGTTCAAGCCCAGGGAAGATGAACACTGAAGCTTTCTTT. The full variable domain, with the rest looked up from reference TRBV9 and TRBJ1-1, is DSGVTQTPKHLITATGQRVTLRCSPRSGDLSVYWYQQSLDQGLQFLIQYYNGEERAKGNILERFSAQQFPDLHSELNLSSLELGDSALYFCASSSPGKMNTEAFFGQGTRLTVV.

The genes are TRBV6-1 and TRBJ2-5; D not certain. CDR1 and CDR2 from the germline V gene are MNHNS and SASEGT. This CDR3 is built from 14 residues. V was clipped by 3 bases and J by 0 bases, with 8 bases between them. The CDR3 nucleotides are TGTGCCAGCAGTGAGAGGCAGTACCAAGAGACCCAGTACTTC. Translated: CASSERQYQETQYF.

The CDR3 is CASSVDSGQGLNYGYTF. The CDR3, as DNA: TGTGCCAGCAGCGTAGATTCTGGACAGGGTCTCAACTATGGCTACACCTTC. The chain employs TRBV9 and TRBJ1-2, with 8 bases lining up with TRBD1. CDR1 and CDR2 from the germline V gene are SGDLS and YYNGEE. This CDR3 has 17 residues. The ends lost 0 bases at V and 2 bases at J; junction bases unmatched: 9.

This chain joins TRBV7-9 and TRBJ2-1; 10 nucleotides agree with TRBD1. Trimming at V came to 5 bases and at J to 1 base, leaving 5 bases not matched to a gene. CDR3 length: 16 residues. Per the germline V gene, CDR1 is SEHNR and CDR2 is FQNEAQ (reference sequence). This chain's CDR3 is CASSPRQGASYNEQFF. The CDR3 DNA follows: TGTGCCAGCAGCCCGAGACAGGGGGCTTCCTACAATGAGCAGTTCTTC. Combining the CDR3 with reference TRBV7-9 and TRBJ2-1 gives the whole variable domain DTGVSQNPRHKITKRGQNVTFRCDPISEHNRLYWYRQTLGQGPEFLTYFQNEAQLEKSRLLSDRFSAERPKGSFSTLEIQRTEQGDSAMYLCASSPRQGASYNEQFFGPGTRLTVL.

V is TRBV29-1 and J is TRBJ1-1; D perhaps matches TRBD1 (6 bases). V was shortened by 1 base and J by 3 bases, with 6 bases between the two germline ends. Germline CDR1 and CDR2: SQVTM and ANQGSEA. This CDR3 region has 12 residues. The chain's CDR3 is CSVEGTDTEAFF. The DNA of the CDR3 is TGCAGCGTTGAAGGGACAGACACTGAAGCTTTCTTT.

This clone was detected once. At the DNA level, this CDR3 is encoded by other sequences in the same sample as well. DNA for the CDR3: TGTGCCAGCAGCGTAGCCTACCGTAGCTCTGGAAACACCATATATTTT. Amino acids: CASSVAYRSSGNTIYF. The chain is built from TRBV9 and TRBJ1-3; no clear D. Germline V gene sequence: CDR1 SGDLS, CDR2 YYNGEE. The ends were cut back, 0 bases at V and 0 bases at J, with 10 bases in the middle. This CDR3 comprises 16 residues.

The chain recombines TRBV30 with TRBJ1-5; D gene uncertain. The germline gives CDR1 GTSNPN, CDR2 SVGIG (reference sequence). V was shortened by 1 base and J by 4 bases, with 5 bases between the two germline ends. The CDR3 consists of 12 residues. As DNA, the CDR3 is TGTGCCTGGAGTGACACTAATCAGCCCCAGCATTTT. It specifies CAWSDTNQPQHF.

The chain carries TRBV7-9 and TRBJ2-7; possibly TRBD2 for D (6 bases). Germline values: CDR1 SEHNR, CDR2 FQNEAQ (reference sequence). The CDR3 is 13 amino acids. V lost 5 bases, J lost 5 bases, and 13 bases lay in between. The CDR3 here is CASSLDGGDEQYF. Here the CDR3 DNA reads TGTGCCAGCAGCCTTGACGGAGGGGACGAGCAGTACTTC.

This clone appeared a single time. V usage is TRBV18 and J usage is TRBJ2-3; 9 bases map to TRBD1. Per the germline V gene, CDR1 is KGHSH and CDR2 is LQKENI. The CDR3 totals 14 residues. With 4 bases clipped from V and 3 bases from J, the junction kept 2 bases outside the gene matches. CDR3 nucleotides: TGTGCCAGCTCACGCGGACAGGGGACAGATACGCAGTATTTT. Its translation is CASSRGQGTDTQYF.

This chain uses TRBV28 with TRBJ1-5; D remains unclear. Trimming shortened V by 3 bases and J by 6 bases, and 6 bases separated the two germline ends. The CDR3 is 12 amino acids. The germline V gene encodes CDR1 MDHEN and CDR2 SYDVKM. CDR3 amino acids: CASSFSPQPQHF. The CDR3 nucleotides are TGTGCCAGCAGTTTTTCCCCTCAGCCCCAGCATTTT.

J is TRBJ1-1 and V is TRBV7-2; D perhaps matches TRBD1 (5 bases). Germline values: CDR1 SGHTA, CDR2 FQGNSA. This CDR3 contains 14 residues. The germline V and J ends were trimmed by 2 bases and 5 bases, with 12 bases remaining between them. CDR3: CASSLFQGKTEAFF. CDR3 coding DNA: TGTGCCAGCAGCTTATTCCAGGGTAAGACTGAAGCTTTCTTT.